The 14 T cell receptor beta chains below all came from one sample that was sequenced in a study of response to subunit inactivated influenza vaccine. TCRdb reanalysed the RT-PCR reads using MiXCR and keeps one entry per CDR3 protein. This table has about 570,000 distinct CDR3 sequences, about 11% appearing once. The same sample was also used in a study of T cells expressing NK-cell markers. From that study: Template switching by 5'RACE with UMIs generated the TCR beta cDNA.

The source material was PBMCs from blood, sampled on the day of vaccination. The source is a man aged 50 to 60 who received an inactivated influenza vaccine.

V gene TRBV20-1 combines with J gene TRBJ1-3; 7 bases are shared with TRBD1. Germline assignment: CDR1 DFQATT and CDR2 SNEGSKA (reference sequence). The CDR3 runs to 14 residues. Trimming at V came to 4 bases and at J to 7 bases, leaving 10 bases not matched to a gene. Here the CDR3 DNA reads TGCAGTGCTAAGGACAGGAACGCGGGTAACACCATATATTTT. Translation: CSAKDRNAGNTIYF.

This clonotype was seen only a few times. This sequence joins TRBV5-6 and TRBJ2-7; no clear D gene. V shed 2 bases and J shed 5 bases, with 14 bases lying between them. CDR1 and CDR2 from the germline V gene are SGHDT and YYEEEE. This CDR3 has 14 amino acids. The DNA for the CDR3 is TGTGCCAGCAGCTTCCCAAGAATAACCAACGAGCAGTACTTC. This gives the protein CASSFPRITNEQYF.

The chain combines TRBV27 with TRBJ2-7; 8 bases are a match to TRBD2. V was clipped by 9 bases and J by 0 bases; unmatched bases: 10. CDR1 and CDR2 (germline): MNHEY, SMNVEV (reference sequence). This CDR3 has 15 residues. The CDR3 sequence is CASRPRGGFSYEQYF. The DNA of the CDR3 is TGTGCCAGTCGCCCCCGGGGGGGCTTCTCCTACGAGCAGTACTTC.

This clonotype was seen repeatedly, ten times or more. This chain links TRBV27 with TRBJ2-3, with 8 bases matching TRBD2. Germline V gene sequence: CDR1 MNHEY, CDR2 SMNVEV (reference sequence). V lost 7 bases and J lost 4; bases outside the gene matches: 13. The CDR3 is 16 amino acids. CDR3 residues: CASTPNPGGEADTQYF. In DNA, the CDR3 is TGTGCCAGCACTCCCAACCCGGGAGGGGAGGCAGATACGCAGTATTTT.

The table lists this clonotype with a few counts. J is TRBJ2-7 and V is TRBV5-1, with TRBD2 matching 7 bases. V trimming: 4 bases; J trimming: 0 bases; junction bases outside the gene matches: 7. This CDR3 has 15 amino acids. CDR1 is SGHRS and CDR2 is YFSETQ in the germline V gene. The CDR3 sequence is CASSPALAASYEQYF. CDR3 nucleotide sequence: TGCGCCAGCAGCCCTGCGCTAGCGGCCTCCTACGAGCAGTACTTC.

V gene TRBV7-8 combines with J gene TRBJ2-7; 13 bases match TRBD2. Trimming at V came to 4 bases and at J to 5 bases, leaving 5 bases not matched to a gene. CDR3 length: 15 amino acids. The germline V gene has CDR1 SGHVS and CDR2 FQNEAQ. The CDR3: CASSYRLAGGDEQYF. In DNA form, the CDR3 reads TGTGCCAGCAGCTATAGACTAGCGGGAGGCGACGAGCAGTACTTC.

The sample holds many counts of this clonotype. The chain couples TRBV7-2 to TRBJ2-7; the D gene is possibly TRBD2 (6 bases). V lost 4 bases, J lost 3 bases, and 13 bases lay in between. The length of the CDR3 is 14 residues. Germline assignment: CDR1 SGHTA and CDR2 FQGNSA. CDR3 loop: CASSSGLLYYEQYF. CDR3 DNA sequence: TGTGCCAGCAGCTCGGGACTCCTCTACTACGAGCAGTACTTC.

The V gene is TRBV5-1, the J gene TRBJ2-1; 8 nucleotides align to TRBD1. Germline V lookup: CDR1 SGHRS, CDR2 YFSETQ. The trim removed 2 bases at V and 0 bases at J, leaving 10 bases unmatched. The CDR3 is made up of 18 amino acids. CDR3 sequence: CASSLMVRDRFSYNEQFF. The DNA for the CDR3 is TGCGCCAGCAGCTTAATGGTTCGGGACAGGTTCTCCTACAATGAGCAGTTCTTC.

The V and J genes are TRBV5-1 and TRBJ2-5; a possible D gene is TRBD1 (6 bases). CDR1 is SGHRS, CDR2 YFSETQ, per germline. The CDR3 is 14 amino acids. The V end was cut by 5 bases, the J end by 2 bases, with 13 bases between. The CDR3 sequence is CASRQGSYQETQYF. DNA for the CDR3: TGCGCCAGCAGGCAGGGGTCGTATCAAGAGACCCAGTACTTC.

This clonotype was counted a few times. The CDR3 protein is CASSLRELTSSGANVLTF. For the CDR3, the DNA is TGTGCCAGCAGTTTACGGGAGCTAACTAGCTCTGGGGCCAACGTCCTGACTTTC. This rearrangement joins TRBV28 to TRBJ2-6; perhaps TRBD2 as D (6 bases). Germline CDR1 reads MDHEN; CDR2 reads SYDVKM. CDR3 length equals 18 residues. Trimming removed 2 bases at V and 0 bases at J, with 14 bases between.

This chain uses TRBV10-3 with TRBJ2-7; D unresolved. The CDR3 spans 12 residues. Per germline, CDR1 ENHRY and CDR2 SYGVKD. Trimming removed 4 bases from V and 3 bases from J, with 7 bases in between. The CDR3 region is CAISGDNYEQYF. CDR3 bases: TGTGCCATCAGTGGAGACAACTACGAGCAGTACTTC.

The rearrangement joins TRBV6-5 to TRBJ2-1; 10 bases map to TRBD2. V lost 0 bases and J lost 6; bases outside the gene matches: 5. Germline-derived CDR1 and CDR2 are MNHEY and SVGAGI. The length of the CDR3 is 16 residues. DNA of the CDR3: TGTGCCAGCAGTTACTCGATCCTAGCGGGAGTCAATGAGCAGTTCTTC. It yields the protein CASSYSILAGVNEQFF.

The table lists this clonotype with many counts. The rearrangement uses TRBV28 and TRBJ2-7, with D possibly being TRBD1 (6 bases). The CDR3 spans 14 residues. Looked up from germline, CDR1 is MDHEN and CDR2 is SYDVKM. The V gene lost 3 bases and the J gene lost 0 bases, with 9 bases spanning the gap. The CDR3 sequence is CASSLGHRSYEQYF. CDR3 sequence (DNA): TGTGCCAGCAGTTTGGGACACCGCTCCTACGAGCAGTACTTC.

A few counts support this clonotype. This chain joins TRBV11-2 and TRBJ1-1; D is possibly TRBD1 (6 bases). The CDR3 has 14 residues. Deletions cut 5 bases from V and 0 bases from J, with 10 bases between. CDR1 SGHAT and CDR2 FQNNGV come from the germline V gene. Written as DNA, the CDR3 is TGTGCCAGCAGCCGGGACATAGTGAACACTGAAGCTTTCTTT. It encodes CASSRDIVNTEAFF.